This T cell receptor beta chain was captured in a study of T cell changes during pregnancy in multiple sclerosis. Per the germline V gene, CDR1 is SGHAT and CDR2 is FQNNGV. The V and J ends lost 5 bases and 4 bases respectively, with 9 bases between them. The CDR3 spans 13 residues. Method: immunoSEQ multiplex PCR; TCRdb's copy keeps in-frame clones and lacks some. This sample has tens of thousands of clones, with approximately 90% found just once. The receptor comes from a female donor in good health, enrolled as a control in a pregnancy study. V gene TRBV11-2 combines with J gene TRBJ1-3; D gene ambiguous. The source material was CD4+ T cells from peripheral blood mononuclear cells, sampled after pregnancy. The CDR3 protein is CASSPLRGNTIYF. In nucleotides, the CDR3 is TGTGCCAGCAGCCCTCTGAGAGGAAACACCATATATTTT.